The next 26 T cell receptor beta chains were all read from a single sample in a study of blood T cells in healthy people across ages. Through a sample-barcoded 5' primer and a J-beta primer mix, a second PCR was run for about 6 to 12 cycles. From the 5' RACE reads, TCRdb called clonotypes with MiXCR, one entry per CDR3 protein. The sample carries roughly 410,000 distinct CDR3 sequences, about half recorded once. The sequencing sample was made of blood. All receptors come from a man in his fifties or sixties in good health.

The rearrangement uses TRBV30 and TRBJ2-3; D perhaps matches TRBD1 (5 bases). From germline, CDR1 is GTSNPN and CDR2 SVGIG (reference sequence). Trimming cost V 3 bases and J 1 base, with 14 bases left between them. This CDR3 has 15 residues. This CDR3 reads CAWRNQGLRTDTQYF. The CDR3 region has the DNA TGTGCCTGGAGGAACCAGGGCCTCCGCACAGATACGCAGTATTTT.

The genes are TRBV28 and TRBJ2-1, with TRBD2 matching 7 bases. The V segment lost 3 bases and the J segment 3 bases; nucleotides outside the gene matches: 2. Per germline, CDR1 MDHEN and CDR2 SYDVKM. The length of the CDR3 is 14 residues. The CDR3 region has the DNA TGTGCCAGCAGTTTCCGGGACTACTACAATGAGCAGTTCTTC. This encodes CASSFRDYYNEQFF.

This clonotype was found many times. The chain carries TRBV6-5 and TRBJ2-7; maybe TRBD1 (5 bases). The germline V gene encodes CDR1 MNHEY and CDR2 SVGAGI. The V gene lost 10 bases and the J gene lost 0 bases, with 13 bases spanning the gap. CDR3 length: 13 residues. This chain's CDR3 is CATRRENSYEQYF. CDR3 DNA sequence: TGTGCCACGCGCAGGGAAAACTCCTACGAGCAGTACTTC.

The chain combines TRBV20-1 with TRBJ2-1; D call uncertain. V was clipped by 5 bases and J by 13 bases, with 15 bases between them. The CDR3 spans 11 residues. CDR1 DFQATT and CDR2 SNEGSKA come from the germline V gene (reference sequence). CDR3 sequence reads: CSAPRLETQFF. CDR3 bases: TGCAGTGCTCCCCGCCTGGAGACCCAGTTCTTC.

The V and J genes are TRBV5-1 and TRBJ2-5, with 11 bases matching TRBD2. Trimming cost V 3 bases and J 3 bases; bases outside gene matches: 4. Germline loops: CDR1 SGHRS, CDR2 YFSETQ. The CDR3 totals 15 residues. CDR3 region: CASSSSSGGEETQYF. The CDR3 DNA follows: TGCGCCAGCAGCTCCAGTAGCGGGGGGGAAGAGACCCAGTACTTC.

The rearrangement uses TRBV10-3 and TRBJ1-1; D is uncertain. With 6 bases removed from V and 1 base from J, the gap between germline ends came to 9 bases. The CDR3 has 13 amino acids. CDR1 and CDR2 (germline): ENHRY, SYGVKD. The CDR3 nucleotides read TGTGCCATCAGCGGGAGTGAGAACACTGAAGCTTTCTTT. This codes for CAISGSENTEAFF.

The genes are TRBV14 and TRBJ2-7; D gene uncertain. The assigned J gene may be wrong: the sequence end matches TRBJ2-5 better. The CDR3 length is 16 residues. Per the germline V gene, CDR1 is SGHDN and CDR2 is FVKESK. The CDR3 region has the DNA TGTGCCAGCAGCCAATCTCGGGCCGGACGGCGGGAGACCCAGTACTTC. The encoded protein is CASSQSRAGRRETQYF.

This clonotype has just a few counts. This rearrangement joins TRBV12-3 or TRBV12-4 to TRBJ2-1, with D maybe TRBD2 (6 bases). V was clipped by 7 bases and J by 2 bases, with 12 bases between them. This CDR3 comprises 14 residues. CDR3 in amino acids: CASIRDSAYNEQFF. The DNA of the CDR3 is TGTGCCAGCATCCGGGACTCCGCCTACAATGAGCAGTTCTTC.

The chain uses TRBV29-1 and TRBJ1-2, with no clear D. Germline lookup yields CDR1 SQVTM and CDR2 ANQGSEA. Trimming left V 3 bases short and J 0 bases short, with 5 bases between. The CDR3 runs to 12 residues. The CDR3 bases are TGCAGCGTTGAGCTCACTAACTATGGCTACACCTTC. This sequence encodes CSVELTNYGYTF.

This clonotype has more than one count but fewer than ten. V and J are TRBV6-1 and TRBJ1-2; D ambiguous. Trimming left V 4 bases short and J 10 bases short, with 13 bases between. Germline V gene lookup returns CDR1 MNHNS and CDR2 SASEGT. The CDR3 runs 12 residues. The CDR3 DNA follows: TGTGCCAGCAGTGGGGCGGAGGTCTACTACACCTTC. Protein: CASSGAEVYYTF.

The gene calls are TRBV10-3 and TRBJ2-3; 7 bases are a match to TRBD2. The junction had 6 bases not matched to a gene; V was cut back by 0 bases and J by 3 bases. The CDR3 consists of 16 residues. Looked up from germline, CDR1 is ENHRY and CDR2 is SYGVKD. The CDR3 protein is CAISESASGGTDTQYF. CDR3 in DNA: TGTGCCATCAGTGAGTCGGCTAGCGGTGGTACAGATACGCAGTATTTT.

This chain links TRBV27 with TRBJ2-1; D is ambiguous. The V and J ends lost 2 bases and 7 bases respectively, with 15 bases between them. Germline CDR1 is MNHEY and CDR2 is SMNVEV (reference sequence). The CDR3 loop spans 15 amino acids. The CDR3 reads CASSLGMVLSNEQFF. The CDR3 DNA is TGTGCCAGCAGTTTAGGGATGGTCTTATCTAATGAGCAGTTCTTC.

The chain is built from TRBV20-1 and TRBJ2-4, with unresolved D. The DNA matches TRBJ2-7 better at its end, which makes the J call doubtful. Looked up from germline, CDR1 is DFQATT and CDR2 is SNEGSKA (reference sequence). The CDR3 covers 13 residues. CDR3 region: CSANPYSAYEQYF. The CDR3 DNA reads TGCAGTGCTAACCCTTACAGTGCCTACGAGCAGTACTTC.

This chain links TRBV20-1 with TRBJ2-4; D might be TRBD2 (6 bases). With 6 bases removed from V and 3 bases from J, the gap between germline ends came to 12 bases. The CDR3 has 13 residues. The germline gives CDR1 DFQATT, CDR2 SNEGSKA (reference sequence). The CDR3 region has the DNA TGCAGTGCCCCCGGCGGGAACAAAAACATTCAGTACTTC. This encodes CSAPGGNKNIQYF.

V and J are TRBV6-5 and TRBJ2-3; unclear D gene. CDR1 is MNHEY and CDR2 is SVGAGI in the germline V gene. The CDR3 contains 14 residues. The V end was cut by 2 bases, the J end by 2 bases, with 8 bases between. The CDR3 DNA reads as TGTGCCAGCAGTTACGGAGAGATCACAGATACGCAGTATTTT. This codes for CASSYGEITDTQYF.

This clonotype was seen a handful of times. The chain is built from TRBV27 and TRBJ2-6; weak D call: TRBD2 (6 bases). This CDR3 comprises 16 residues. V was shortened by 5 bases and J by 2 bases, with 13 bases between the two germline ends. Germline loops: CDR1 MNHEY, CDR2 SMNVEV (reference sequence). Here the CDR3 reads CASSEARRAGANVLTF. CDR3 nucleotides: TGTGCCAGCAGTGAGGCACGGAGGGCTGGGGCCAACGTCCTGACTTTC. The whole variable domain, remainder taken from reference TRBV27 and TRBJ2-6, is EAQVTQNPRYLITVTGKKLTVTCSQNMNHEYMSWYRQDPGLGLRQIYYSMNVEVTDKGDVPEGYKVSRKEKRNFPLILESPSPNQTSLYFCASSEARRAGANVLTFGAGSRLTVL.

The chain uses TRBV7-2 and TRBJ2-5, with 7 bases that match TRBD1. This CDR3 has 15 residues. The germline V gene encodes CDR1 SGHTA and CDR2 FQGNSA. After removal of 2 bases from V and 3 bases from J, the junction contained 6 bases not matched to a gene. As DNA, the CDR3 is TGTGCCAGCAGCTTACAGACAGGGAAAAAAGAGACCCAGTACTTC. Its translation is CASSLQTGKKETQYF.

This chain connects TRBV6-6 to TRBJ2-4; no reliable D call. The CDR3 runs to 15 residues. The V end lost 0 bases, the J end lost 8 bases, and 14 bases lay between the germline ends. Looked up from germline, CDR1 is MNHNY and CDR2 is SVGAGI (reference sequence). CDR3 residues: CASSYSARAGDIQYF. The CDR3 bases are TGTGCCAGCAGTTACTCCGCTAGAGCTGGAGACATTCAGTACTTC.

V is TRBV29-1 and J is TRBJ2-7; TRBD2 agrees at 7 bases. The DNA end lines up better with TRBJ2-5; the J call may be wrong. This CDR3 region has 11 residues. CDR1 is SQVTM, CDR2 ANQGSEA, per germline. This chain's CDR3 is CSARLAETQYF. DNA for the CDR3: TGCAGCGCCCGACTAGCCGAGACCCAGTACTTC.

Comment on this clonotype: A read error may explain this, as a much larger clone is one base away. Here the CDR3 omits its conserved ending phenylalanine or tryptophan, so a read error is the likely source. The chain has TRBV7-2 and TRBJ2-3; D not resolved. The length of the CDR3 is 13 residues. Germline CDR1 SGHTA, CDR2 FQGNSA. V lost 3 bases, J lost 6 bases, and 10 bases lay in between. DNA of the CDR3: TGTGCCAGCAGCTTTATCCTGCGCGATACGCAGTATTTA. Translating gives CASSFILRDTQYL.

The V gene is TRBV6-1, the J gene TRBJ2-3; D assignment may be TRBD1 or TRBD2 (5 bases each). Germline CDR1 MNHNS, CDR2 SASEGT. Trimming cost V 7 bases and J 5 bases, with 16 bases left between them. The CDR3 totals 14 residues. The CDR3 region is CASTWGPLGDTQYF. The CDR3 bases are TGTGCCAGCACTTGGGGACCCCTCGGAGATACGCAGTATTTT.

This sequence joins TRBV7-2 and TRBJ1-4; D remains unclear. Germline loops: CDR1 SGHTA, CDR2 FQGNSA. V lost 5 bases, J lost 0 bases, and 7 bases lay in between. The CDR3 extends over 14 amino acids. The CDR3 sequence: CASSKQATNEKLFF. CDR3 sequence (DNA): TGTGCCAGCAGCAAGCAAGCAACTAATGAAAAACTGTTTTTT.

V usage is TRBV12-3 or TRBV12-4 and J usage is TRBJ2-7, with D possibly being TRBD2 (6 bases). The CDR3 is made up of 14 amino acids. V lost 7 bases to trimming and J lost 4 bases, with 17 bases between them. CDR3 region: CASTARGGRYEQYF. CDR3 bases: TGTGCCAGCACCGCTCGTGGGGGGAGGTACGAGCAGTACTTC.

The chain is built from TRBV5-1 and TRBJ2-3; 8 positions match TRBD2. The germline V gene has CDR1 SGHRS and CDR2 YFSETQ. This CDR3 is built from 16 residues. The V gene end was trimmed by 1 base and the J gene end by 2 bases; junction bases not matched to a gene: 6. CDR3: CASSLMASGYTDTQYF. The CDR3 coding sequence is TGCGCCAGCAGCTTGATGGCTAGCGGGTACACAGATACGCAGTATTTT. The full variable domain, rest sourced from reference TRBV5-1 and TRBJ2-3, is KAGVTQTPRYLIKTRGQQVTLSCSPISGHRSVSWYQQTPGQGLQFLFEYFSETQRNKGNFPGRFSGRQFSNSRSEMNVSTLELGDSALYLCASSLMASGYTDTQYFGPGTRLTVL.

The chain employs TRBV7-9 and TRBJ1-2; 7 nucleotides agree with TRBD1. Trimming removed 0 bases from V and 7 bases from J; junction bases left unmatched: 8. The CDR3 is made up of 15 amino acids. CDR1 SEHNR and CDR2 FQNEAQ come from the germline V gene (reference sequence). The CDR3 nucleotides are TGTGCCAGCAGCTTAGCGAATCTCCGACAGGGTGGCTACACCTTC. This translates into CASSLANLRQGGYTF.

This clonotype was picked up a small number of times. The CDR3 DNA reads as TGTGCCAGCAGTTTAAGGGACAGGGGTGGCTACACCTTC. It specifies CASSLRDRGGYTF. V usage is TRBV12-3 or TRBV12-4 and J usage is TRBJ1-2; 10 bases agree with TRBD1. J lost 7 bases, V lost 2 bases, and 1 base had no gene match. The CDR3 spans 13 residues.